The present entry profiles one T cell receptor (beta chain) with its context. The record originates from a study of response to subunit inactivated influenza vaccine. Each CDR3 protein gets one entry after TCRdb re-called the RT-PCR reads with MiXCR. The table shows approximately 530,000 distinct CDR3 sequences, with under 8.5% occurring only once. The source was PBMCs from blood, collected around 25 months after vaccination. The TCR sequence derives from a man between 50 and 70 years old who received an inactivated influenza vaccine.

The CDR3 coding sequence is TGTGCCAGCAGCTTTGAAGGGAGAACTGGAGATACCCAGTACTTC. Encoded protein: CASSFEGRTGDTQYF. The rearrangement joins TRBV11-1 to TRBJ2-5; D is perhaps TRBD2 (5 bases). Germline CDR1 is SGHAT and CDR2 is FQDESV (reference sequence). The CDR3 runs 15 residues. The V end was cut by 3 bases, the J end by 8 bases, with 19 bases between. Full variable domain (missing parts from reference TRBV11-1 and TRBJ2-5): EAEVAQSPRYKITEKSQAVAFWCDPISGHATLYWYRQILGQGPELLVQFQDESVVDDSQLPKDRFSAERLKGVDSTLKIQPAELGDSAMYLCASSFEGRTGDTQYFGPGTRLLVL.